A single sample gave rise to the 29 T cell receptor beta chains below, sequenced in a study of blood T cell repertoires in COVID-19. Profiled with immunoSEQ multiplex PCR; TCRdb holds only in-frame clones, not every one. The table lists some 160,000 clones, approximately 90% of them singletons, with approximately 2.2% in the top ten. The specimen was peripheral blood. These receptors were collected from a man aged 18 to 30 with acute or convalescent COVID-19.

This clone was counted once. The V and J genes are TRBV30 and TRBJ1-5, with 8 bases aligning to TRBD1. The CDR3 consists of 13 residues. The trim removed 5 bases at V and 0 bases at J, leaving 0 bases unmatched. Germline lookup yields CDR1 GTSNPN and CDR2 SVGIG (reference sequence). The CDR3 region is CAWGQGSNQPQHF. CDR3 nucleotides: TGTGCCTGGGGACAGGGTAGCAATCAGCCCCAGCATTTT.

This chain joins TRBV19 and TRBJ2-2, with TRBD1 identical over 8 bases. The V segment lost 7 bases and the J segment 1 base; nucleotides outside the gene matches: 11. Germline V gives CDR1 LNHDA, CDR2 SQIVND (reference sequence). This CDR3 is 17 amino acids long. CDR3 sequence (DNA): TGTGCCAGTACCCCAAGAGGACAGGGCTGGAACACCGGGGAGCTGTTTTTT. It translates to CASTPRGQGWNTGELFF.

The chain combines TRBV6-2 or TRBV6-3 with TRBJ1-2; 10 bases fit TRBD1. Germline CDR1 is MNHEY and CDR2 is SVGEGT. The CDR3 extends over 15 amino acids. The V segment lost 2 bases and the J segment 8 bases; nucleotides outside the gene matches: 8. The CDR3 bases are TGTGCCAGCAGTTACGAGGCGACAGGGGGCGGCGGCTACACCTTC. Translated: CASSYEATGGGGYTF.

The V gene is TRBV21-1, the J gene TRBJ2-7; the table's D call, TRBD2, was not checked against the DNA. TRBV21-1 is termed a pseudogene. This CDR3 comprises 19 residues. CDR3: CASSKATGTSGRPWAVQYF. Written as DNA, the CDR3 is TGTGCCAGCAGCAAAGCCACCGGGACTAGCGGGAGGCCTTGGGCGGTGCAGTACTTC.

The chain employs TRBV27 and TRBJ1-6; 9 nucleotides match TRBD1. CDR3 size: 17 residues. J gave up 0 bases and V 6 bases, and 6 bases lay outside the gene matches. Per germline, CDR1 MNHEY and CDR2 SMNVEV (reference sequence). CDR3 protein: CASRWTGASSYNSPLHF. The CDR3 DNA follows: TGTGCCAGCAGATGGACAGGGGCGAGCTCCTATAATTCACCCCTCCACTTT.

In its sample, this clone was seen once. This chain links TRBV12-3 or TRBV12-4 with TRBJ2-2, with D possibly TRBD2 on 5 matching bases. The CDR3 spans 13 residues. Trimming took 4 bases from V and 6 from J, leaving 9 bases between them. The CDR3 reads CASSYAGAGELFF. CDR3 DNA: TGTGCCAGCAGTTATGCGGGCGCCGGGGAGCTGTTTTTT.

For this clone: The junction and the germline gene differ at one end; a read error may be behind it. The chain uses TRBV29-1 and TRBJ1-2; 10 bases are a match to TRBD1. The V gene's germline CDR1 is SQVTM and CDR2 ANQGSEA. The CDR3 is 13 amino acids. CDR3 in DNA: TGCAGCGTTGAAGGACAGGGGGCTGATCTACCCAGCTTC. Amino acids: CSVEGQGADLPSF.

The gene calls are TRBV11-2 and TRBJ2-1, with 11 bases aligning to TRBD2. This CDR3 comprises 17 residues. The trim removed 1 base at V and 6 bases at J, leaving 8 bases unmatched. From germline, CDR1 is SGHAT and CDR2 FQNNGV. In DNA form, the CDR3 reads TGTGCCAGCAGCTTAGCCCTACTAGCGGGGGCCTTCAATGAGCAGTTCTTC. Amino acids: CASSLALLAGAFNEQFF.

The chain is built from TRBV19 and TRBJ1-5; a weak D match, TRBD1 (5 bases). CDR1 and CDR2 (germline): LNHDA, SQIVND (reference sequence). The germline V and J ends were trimmed by 1 base and 5 bases, with 15 bases remaining between them. The CDR3 sequence is 16 residues long. This chain's CDR3 is CASSIGQLGIDQPQHF. The CDR3 region has the DNA TGTGCCAGTAGTATAGGACAGCTAGGAATTGATCAGCCCCAGCATTTT.

The rearrangement uses TRBV2 and TRBJ1-2; perhaps TRBD1 as D (6 bases). Germline V gene lookup returns CDR1 SNHLY and CDR2 FYNNEI. This CDR3 is built from 14 residues. The V gene lost 6 bases and the J gene lost 4 bases, with 15 bases spanning the gap. The CDR3, as DNA: TGTGCCAGCAGCCCAACAGGGTTCAGCTATGGCTACACCTTC. It specifies CASSPTGFSYGYTF.

V is TRBV5-1 and J is TRBJ1-1, with a tentative D call TRBD1 (5 bases). CDR3 size: 14 residues. V lost 0 bases and J 2 bases, leaving 8 bases between the germline ends. The germline V gene has CDR1 SGHRS and CDR2 YFSETQ. CDR3 DNA: TGCGCCAGCAGCTTGGAACAGGTAAACACTGAAGCTTTCTTT. It specifies CASSLEQVNTEAFF.

The rearrangement uses TRBV7-2 and TRBJ1-1; 9 bases match TRBD1. The CDR3 loop spans 15 amino acids. Germline CDR1 and CDR2: SGHTA and FQGNSA. V lost 6 bases to trimming and J lost 2 bases; unmatched junction nucleotides: 7. The CDR3 DNA sequence: TGTGCCAGCAGACCTCGGACAGGGGCAAACACTGAAGCTTTCTTT. Translated, it gives CASRPRTGANTEAFF.

The chain uses TRBV12-3 or TRBV12-4 and TRBJ1-1; 10 nucleotides agree with TRBD1. This CDR3 region has 13 residues. The J segment lost 7 bases and the V segment lost 8 bases, leaving 7 bases of the junction unmatched. In DNA form, the CDR3 reads TGTGCCAGCTGGGACAGGGGCCGAATTGAAGCTTTCTTT. Amino acids: CASWDRGRIEAFF.

This clone showed up just a few times. The chain couples TRBV4-1 to TRBJ2-5; 12 bases are a match to TRBD2. The CDR3 consists of 17 residues. Trimming cost V 0 bases and J 4 bases; bases outside gene matches: 6. Germline-derived CDR1 and CDR2 are MGHRA and YSYEKL. CDR3 sequence: CASSQDRTSGILETQYF. CDR3 nucleotides: TGCGCCAGCAGCCAAGATAGGACTAGCGGGATCTTAGAGACCCAGTACTTC.

This clone appeared once. The chain uses TRBV21-1 and TRBJ2-1; TRBD2 is the table's D call and was not checked against the DNA. TRBV21-1 counts as a pseudogene. CDR3 length: 16 amino acids. The CDR3 nucleotides are TGTGCCAGCAGCCCCCGGGTGGTAGCGGGAGACAATGAGCAGTTCTTC. Protein: CASSPRVVAGDNEQFF.

V and J are TRBV12-3 or TRBV12-4 and TRBJ2-2; the D gene is possibly TRBD2 (6 bases). This CDR3 is 13 amino acids long. V was shortened by 8 bases and J by 0 bases, with 7 bases between the two germline ends. The CDR3 DNA sequence: TGTGCCAGCGGAGGGGCGAACACCGGGGAGCTGTTTTTT. Translating it yields CASGGANTGELFF.

The J gene is TRBJ1-5, the V gene TRBV5-1, with TRBD1 identical over 7 bases. V was pared by 3 bases and J by 3 bases, with 3 bases of the junction left unmatched. Germline assignment: CDR1 SGHRS and CDR2 YFSETQ. The CDR3 runs 14 residues. As DNA, the CDR3 is TGCGCCAGCAGCTGGGGGACAGACAATCAGCCCCAGCATTTT. Amino acids: CASSWGTDNQPQHF.

This chain links TRBV6-5 with TRBJ1-1, with D unclear. The CDR3 has 15 residues. V dropped 0 bases and J dropped 11 bases, with 19 bases sitting between them. Germline V CDR1 and CDR2: MNHEY, SVGAGI. CDR3 bases: TGTGCCAGCAGTTACTCCCGGAACCACGGGTTGCGTGCTTTCTTT. Residues: CASSYSRNHGLRAFF.

The rearrangement links TRBV19 to TRBJ1-5, with D possibly being TRBD1 (6 bases). Germline V gene lookup returns CDR1 LNHDA and CDR2 SQIVND (reference sequence). V lost 2 bases, J lost 5 bases, and 25 bases lay in between. This CDR3 contains 19 residues. In DNA, the CDR3 is TGTGCCAGTAGTATAATGATAGGCAGGGGAGGGGGGGGCGATCAGCCCCAGCATTTT. Translated, it gives CASSIMIGRGGGGDQPQHF. Full variable domain (remainder filled in from reference TRBV19 and TRBJ1-5): DGGITQSPKYLFRKEGQNVTLSCEQNLNHDAMYWYRQDPGQGLRLIYYSQIVNDFQKGDIAEGYSVSREKKESFPLTVTSAQKNPTAFYLCASSIMIGRGGGGDQPQHFGDGTRLSIL.

V and J are TRBV30 and TRBJ2-5, with a weak D call TRBD1 (6 bases). The V gene's germline CDR1 is GTSNPN and CDR2 SVGIG (reference sequence). This CDR3 spans 14 amino acids. Trimming cost V 2 bases and J 4 bases, with 14 bases left between them. CDR3 in amino acids: CAWSRGGSIETQYF. In DNA form, the CDR3 reads TGTGCCTGGAGTAGAGGGGGTTCTATAGAGACCCAGTACTTC.

The chain links TRBV9 to TRBJ1-1, with 8 bases aligning to TRBD1. The CDR3 runs to 16 residues. V dropped 0 bases and J dropped 8; count of bases not matched to a gene: 12. Germline CDR1 is SGDLS and CDR2 is YYNGEE. The CDR3: CASSVGVGTGRGEAFF. DNA of the CDR3: TGTGCCAGCAGCGTAGGAGTCGGGACAGGCAGGGGAGAAGCTTTCTTT. The full variable domain, rest sourced from reference TRBV9 and TRBJ1-1, is DSGVTQTPKHLITATGQRVTLRCSPRSGDLSVYWYQQSLDQGLQFLIQYYNGEERAKGNILERFSAQQFPDLHSELNLSSLELGDSALYFCASSVGVGTGRGEAFFGQGTRLTVV.

This chain uses TRBV7-8 with TRBJ2-6; D ambiguous. Germline lookup yields CDR1 SGHVS and CDR2 FQNEAQ. There are 15 residues in the CDR3. V was cut by 1 base and J by 0 bases, with 4 bases left in between. The DNA for the CDR3 is TGTGCCAGCAGCTTAGACAGCTCTGGGGCCAACGTCCTGACTTTC. Its protein is CASSLDSSGANVLTF.

Only one count was recorded for this clone. The V call is TRBV18, the J call TRBJ1-1; the D gene is possibly TRBD1 (6 bases). The germline V gene has CDR1 KGHSH and CDR2 LQKENI. The ends were cut back, 5 bases at V and 3 bases at J, with 16 bases in the middle. This CDR3 has 15 amino acids. In DNA, the CDR3 is TGTGCCAGCTCAACTCAGCGGGGGCCGGACACTGAAGCTTTCTTT. Its protein is CASSTQRGPDTEAFF.

The CDR3 DNA reads as TGTGCCAGCTCACCAAAGAACAGGGGAAATGAAAAACTGTTTTTT. It translates to CASSPKNRGNEKLFF. The rearrangement uses TRBV18 and TRBJ1-4, with 7 bases lining up with TRBD1. V was pared by 2 bases and J by 5 bases, with 5 bases of the junction left unmatched. CDR1 and CDR2 (germline): KGHSH, LQKENI. The CDR3 is made up of 15 amino acids.

The rearrangement uses TRBV6-5 and TRBJ1-1, with 8 nucleotides matching TRBD1. The CDR3 loop spans 12 amino acids. Germline CDR1 and CDR2: MNHEY and SVGAGI. V lost 5 bases, J lost 4 bases, and 0 bases stayed unmatched. CDR3: CASSTGGTEAFF. DNA of the CDR3: TGTGCCAGCAGTACAGGGGGCACTGAAGCTTTCTTT.

The chain is built from TRBV30 and TRBJ1-2, with TRBD1 matching over 10 bases. Trimming took 4 bases from V and 4 from J; bases not matched to a gene: 6. Germline values: CDR1 GTSNPN, CDR2 SVGIG (reference sequence). CDR3 size: 14 residues. The CDR3 DNA follows: TGTGCCTGGATAAGGGGACAGGGGAGCTATGGCTACACCTTC. This translates into CAWIRGQGSYGYTF.

The V call is TRBV13, the J call TRBJ1-1; D uncertain. Per germline, CDR1 PRHDT and CDR2 FYEKMQ (reference sequence). Trimming removed 1 base from V and 5 bases from J, with 8 bases in between. The CDR3 runs to 13 residues. CDR3 nucleotides: TGTGCCAGCAGCTTAGAACGAGGAACTGAAGCTTTCTTT. It is translated as CASSLERGTEAFF. The whole variable domain, filled in from reference TRBV13 and TRBJ1-1, reads AAGVIQSPRHLIKEKRETATLKCYPIPRHDTVYWYQQGPGQDPQFLISFYEKMQSDKGSIPDRFSAQQFSDYHSELNMSSLELGDSALYFCASSLERGTEAFFGQGTRLTVV.

The V gene is TRBV6-5, the J gene TRBJ2-1, with 9 bases matching TRBD1. Per germline, CDR1 MNHEY and CDR2 SVGAGI. J gave up 8 bases and V 9 bases, and 11 bases lay outside the gene matches. The CDR3 runs 14 residues. CDR3 in amino acids: CASHLQGAEDEQFF. The CDR3 DNA sequence: TGTGCCAGTCACCTACAGGGGGCTGAGGATGAGCAGTTCTTC.

This chain connects TRBV9 to TRBJ1-1, with D perhaps TRBD1 (6 bases). The CDR3 loop spans 12 amino acids. Germline CDR1 and CDR2: SGDLS and YYNGEE. V gave up 4 bases and J gave up 7 bases, with 11 bases separating them. The CDR3 protein is CASSFTGYEAFF. CDR3 coding DNA: TGTGCCAGCAGCTTTACAGGGTATGAAGCTTTCTTT.